The clone carrying this TCR beta chain occurred a few times. Its specificity is unknown. The data were taken from a study of siplizumab effects on memory and regulatory T cells. Study conclusions and caveats: To unstimulated subsets, only a minor fraction of alloreactive clones could be mapped. Roughly 75-96% of proliferating CD4+ or CD8+ clones lacked a naive or memory phenotype that could be assigned.

Clones were read by immunoSEQ multiplex PCR, and TCRdb kept only the in-frame ones, dropping some. The sample includes around 110,000 clones, about 95% of them seen just once. The germline V gene encodes CDR1 GTSNPN and CDR2 SVGIG (reference sequence). This CDR3 is built from 14 residues. The V end was cut by 3 bases, the J end by 7 bases, with 16 bases between. The sequencing input was non-Treg CD4+ T cells sorted from blood. The origin of this receptor is a human donor in good health. V and J are TRBV30 and TRBJ1-5; D might be TRBD1 (6 bases). The CDR3 DNA sequence: TGTGCCTGGAGCCCGGACAGTAGCGGGCAGCCCCAGCATTTT. Translated, it gives CAWSPDSSGQPQHF.